This paragraph reports one TCR beta chain. This record comes from a study of blood T cell repertoires in COVID-19. About the study: Collection of acute and convalescent COVID-19 samples took place in the United States, Italy and Spain. From T cells, B-cell-depleted T cells, or PBMCs came the material, which was cDNA or gDNA.

In the original workflow: Nucleated cell number was recorded as an estimate derived from reference gene primer amplification. The method was immunoSEQ multiplex PCR; TCRdb's version includes in-frame clones alone and lacks a portion of them. The D gene and trimming were derived from the DNA, and the V and J assignments and clone size from that table. The sample shows 110,000 to 150,000 clones, around 87% of them seen only once. Germline V gene sequence: CDR1 MDHEN, CDR2 SYDVKM. V gave up 6 bases and J gave up 10 bases; unmatched junction bases: 16. The CDR3 sequence is 17 residues long. This TCR derives from a human donor in a cohort sampled during active COVID-19. The rearrangement joins TRBV28 to TRBJ2-7; 15 bases agree with TRBD2. The sample comprised peripheral blood. The CDR3 bases are TGTGCCAGCAGCCCAACCGGGACTAGCGGGAGGAGGGGCGACCAGTACTTC. Its protein is CASSPTGTSGRRGDQYF.